This T cell receptor (beta chain) was identified during a study of T cell responses to AZD1222 COVID-19 vaccine. Per the germline V gene, CDR1 is SQVTM and CDR2 is ANQGSEA. The CDR3 extends over 13 amino acids. V was cut by 5 bases and J by 0 bases, with 8 bases left in between. Some clones are missing from TCRdb's copy, which holds only in-frame ones; the method was immunoSEQ multiplex PCR. The table shows 150,000 or so clones, with around 88% occurring only once. The chain has TRBV29-1 and TRBJ2-4; D remains ambiguous. The TCR comes from an adult in good health. Sample: peripheral blood, taken on day 0 of MenACWY control vaccination. CDR3 sequence (DNA): TGCAGCGTTTCTATACTAGCCAAAAACATTCAGTACTTC. Residues: CSVSILAKNIQYF.